A selection of T cell receptor beta chains follows, all from one sample in a study of control samples from healthy donors and cancer patients. Measured with immunoSEQ multiplex PCR; TCRdb has only the in-frame clones, and not every one. The top ten hold approximately 3.8% of the sample, which has about 55,000 clones, 70% to 90% seen once. The sequenced material came from blood. Source of these receptors: a man aged 50 to 60 in good health. Each CDR3 is given with its conserved first and last residue. D genes are given only for firm matches.

J	V	D	CDR3
TRBJ2-1	TRBV29-1	.	CSVGRGPDNEQFF
TRBJ1-4	TRBV5-1	TRBD1	CASSGGQPNEKLFF
TRBJ1-4	TRBV28	.	CANRWGNEKLFF
TRBJ2-1	TRBV14	TRBD2	CASSQDRIAGHRFDEQFF
TRBJ1-1	TRBV12-3/TRBV12-4	.	CASSLEFTEAFF
TRBJ2-3	TRBV10-3	.	CAISESQGINTQYF
TRBJ1-1	TRBV3-1/TRBV3-2	.	CASSQTGHQFTEAFF
TRBJ1-2	TRBV10-3	TRBD1	CAISEGDSLDSGGYTF
TRBJ1-3	TRBV6-5	.	CASSYSKLPGNTIYF
TRBJ2-7	TRBV19	.	CASTPRWSATSYEQYF
TRBJ1-1	TRBV7-2	TRBD1	CASSSRTGGVKAFF
TRBJ1-4	TRBV5-1	.	CASSLGASGDEKLFF
TRBJ2-7	TRBV14	TRBD2	CASRLSGRAYEQYF
TRBJ2-7	TRBV3-1/TRBV3-2	TRBD2	CASSPRTSGATKQYF
TRBJ1-5	TRBV6-2/TRBV6-3	TRBD1	CASSPQGGNQPQHF
TRBJ1-1	TRBV19	TRBD1	CASSPQGILNTEAFF
TRBJ1-6	TRBV10-2	.	CASSEGLQSSLHF
TRBJ1-2	TRBV15	.	CATSRDSLYGYTF
TRBJ2-1	TRBV5-5	TRBD1	CASSPWDRFNEQFF
TRBJ1-6	TRBV13	.	CASSFGTKGSPLHF
TRBJ2-2	TRBV9	.	CASSVGGGELFF
TRBJ1-1	TRBV6-5	.	CASRAGAFERSEAFF
TRBJ1-4	TRBV11-3	TRBD1	CASRRTGVNEKLFF
TRBJ1-5	TRBV27	.	CASSLLFDQPQHF
TRBJ2-1	TRBV15	.	CATSRDIGSGNEQFF
TRBJ2-6	TRBV3-1/TRBV3-2	.	CASSPNAGANVLTF
TRBJ1-2	TRBV2	.	CASRDTGGAYGYTF